These T cell receptor beta chains were read from a single sample in a study of OX40 agonist ivuxolimab in advanced cancers. Libraries were prepared by immunoSEQ multiplex PCR; TCRdb keeps only in-frame clonotypes and omits some of them. In the table there are some 40,000 clones, just under 95% of which are singletons. The sample was CD4+ or CD8+ T cells sorted from blood, taken in a trial of the OX40 agonist ivuxolimab. Receptor source: an adult with an advanced solid tumor such as melanoma, head and neck, liver or kidney cancer. Both conserved end residues are part of each CDR3. The D gene is left open where the match is weak. For some rows the clone size is stated as once, few or many, or as a class when expanded; others skip it.

clone_size: NA
d_call: NA
v_call: TRBV25-1
j_call: TRBJ2-1
cdr3_aa: CASSGWTFSHEQFF
cdr3_nt: TGTGCCAGCAGTGGTTGGACGTTCTCCCATGAGCAGTTCTTC

clone_size: once
d_call: NA
v_call: TRBV25-1
j_call: TRBJ1-3
cdr3_aa: CASELGNTIYF
cdr3_nt: TGTGCCAGCGAGTTAGGAAACACCATATATTTT

clone_size: NA
d_call: NA
v_call: TRBV30
j_call: TRBJ2-1
cdr3_aa: CAWSVGGSPGDEQFF
cdr3_nt: TGTGCCTGGAGTGTTGGCGGGTCCCCGGGTGATGAGCAGTTCTTC

clone_size: NA
d_call: NA
v_call: TRBV27
j_call: TRBJ2-4
cdr3_aa: CASMSGGGRLDKNIQYF
cdr3_nt: TGTGCCAGCATGTCAGGTGGGGGACGGTTAGACAAAAACATTCAGTACTTC

clone_size: NA
d_call: TRBD1
v_call: TRBV6-1
j_call: TRBJ1-1
cdr3_aa: CASSEPQGATEAFF
cdr3_nt: TGTGCCAGCAGTGAACCGCAGGGGGCCACTGAAGCTTTCTTT

clone_size: NA
d_call: TRBD1
v_call: TRBV4-1
j_call: TRBJ2-1
cdr3_aa: CASSQEGTGGFYEQFF
cdr3_nt: TGCGCCAGCAGCCAGGAGGGGACAGGGGGCTTCTATGAGCAGTTCTTC

clone_size: NA
d_call: TRBD1
v_call: TRBV29-1
j_call: TRBJ1-4
cdr3_aa: CSASQGAANEKLFF
cdr3_nt: TGCAGCGCAAGCCAGGGGGCGGCGAATGAAAAACTGTTTTTT

clone_size: NA
d_call: NA
v_call: TRBV28
j_call: TRBJ2-7
cdr3_aa: CASRRGPLPGAYEQYF
cdr3_nt: TGTGCCAGCAGGCGTGGGCCTCTTCCGGGAGCGTACGAGCAGTACTTC

clone_size: NA
d_call: NA
v_call: TRBV5-4
j_call: TRBJ2-3
cdr3_aa: CASRASTDTQYF
cdr3_nt: TGTGCCAGCAGGGCTAGCACAGATACGCAGTATTTT

clone_size: NA
d_call: NA
v_call: TRBV6-1
j_call: TRBJ1-1
cdr3_aa: CASSDSGGAEAFF
cdr3_nt: TGTGCCAGCAGTGATTCTGGGGGGGCTGAAGCTTTCTTT

clone_size: few
d_call: TRBD1
v_call: TRBV13
j_call: TRBJ2-7
cdr3_aa: CASSARGTGVGEQYF
cdr3_nt: TGTGCCAGCAGCGCCCGTGGGACAGGGGTGGGCGAGCAGTACTTC

clone_size: medium-sized
d_call: TRBD1
v_call: TRBV4-1
j_call: TRBJ2-7
cdr3_aa: CASSLDRTAYEQYF
cdr3_nt: TGCGCCAGCAGTCTGGACAGGACCGCCTACGAGCAGTACTTC

clone_size: NA
d_call: NA
v_call: TRBV19
j_call: TRBJ2-7
cdr3_aa: CASSLWGGVRNEQYF
cdr3_nt: TGTGCCAGTAGTCTTTGGGGAGGAGTACGTAACGAGCAGTACTTC

clone_size: NA
d_call: NA
v_call: TRBV5-1
j_call: TRBJ1-1
cdr3_aa: CASSLTGSSEAFF
cdr3_nt: TGCGCCAGCAGCTTGACGGGTTCTTCGGAAGCTTTCTTT